The next 9 T cell receptor beta chains were all read from a single sample in a study of cytomegalovirus exposure and HLA in healthy donors. Use of 60 Vbeta and 13 Jbeta primers characterized the PCR. Sequencing was performed with immunoSEQ multiplex PCR; in TCRdb, only in-frame clones are kept and a portion is missing. The data contain 150,000 to 200,000 clones, more than 75% of them singletons. Sequencing input: PBMCs. The receptors were gathered from a man aged 40-49 years in good health and CMV-seronegative.

CDR3 in DNA: TGTGCCACCAGCAGATCCGCTGGGGACAGGCGGGAAAAACTGTTTTTT. This sequence encodes CATSRSAGDRREKLFF. The chain uses TRBV15 and TRBJ1-4; 8 bases map to TRBD1. In germline, CDR1 is LNHNV, CDR2 YYDKDF (reference sequence). The CDR3 consists of 16 residues. Losses at the gene ends were 2 bases for V and 8 bases for J; bases not matched to a gene: 10.

The genes are TRBV11-1 and TRBJ1-5, with 9 bases lining up with TRBD1. The CDR3 is 17 residues long. Germline V CDR1 and CDR2: SGHAT, FQDESV (reference sequence). V was pared by 5 bases and J by 4 bases, with 12 bases of the junction left unmatched. The CDR3: CASSPYKGQGINQPQHF. CDR3 sequence (DNA): TGTGCCAGCAGCCCCTATAAGGGACAGGGTATTAATCAGCCCCAGCATTTT.

The genes are TRBV4-3 and TRBJ2-3; 10 bases line up with TRBD2. This CDR3 comprises 16 residues. Germline CDR1 is LGHNA and CDR2 is YSLEER. V gave up 1 base and J gave up 7 bases; unmatched junction bases: 8. CDR3 region: CASSQGFASGSNTQYF. The CDR3 DNA reads as TGCGCCAGCAGCCAAGGCTTTGCTAGCGGGAGTAATACGCAGTATTTT.

This chain connects TRBV6-6 to TRBJ2-1; 7 nucleotides align to TRBD1. CDR1 is MNHNY and CDR2 is SVGAGI in the germline V gene (reference sequence). The CDR3 length is 15 residues. J was trimmed by 0 bases and V by 4 bases; bases with no gene match: 3. The chain's CDR3 is CASSLQGSSYNEQFF. CDR3 nucleotide sequence: TGTGCCAGCAGTTTACAGGGGAGCTCCTACAATGAGCAGTTCTTC.

This sequence joins TRBV28 and TRBJ2-2; 9 bases are shared with TRBD1. There are 14 residues in the CDR3. Per the germline V gene, CDR1 is MDHEN and CDR2 is SYDVKM. Losses at the gene ends were 7 bases for V and 6 bases for J; bases not matched to a gene: 6. For the CDR3, the DNA is TGTGCCAGCAACTCACAGGGGGCGGCCGGGGAGCTGTTTTTT. It codes for CASNSQGAAGELFF.

V usage is TRBV18 and J usage is TRBJ1-1; 8 bases match TRBD1. J gave up 3 bases and V 4 bases, and 4 bases lay outside the gene matches. This CDR3 region has 14 residues. The germline V gene has CDR1 KGHSH and CDR2 LQKENI. This CDR3 is CASSLQGGYTEAFF. CDR3 coding DNA: TGTGCCAGCTCACTACAGGGGGGGTACACTGAAGCTTTCTTT.

This chain links TRBV7-8 with TRBJ1-5; possible D gene TRBD1, 5 bases. V was clipped by 2 bases and J by 4 bases, with 12 bases between them. CDR1 is SGHVS and CDR2 is FQNEAQ in the germline V gene. This CDR3 has 15 amino acids. CDR3 sequence reads: CASSLTWQGNQPQHF. The CDR3 DNA is TGTGCCAGCAGCTTAACTTGGCAGGGAAATCAGCCCCAGCATTTT.

This chain uses TRBV6-5 with TRBJ2-3; TRBD1 matches at 11 bases. V dropped 4 bases and J dropped 7; count of bases not matched to a gene: 10. This CDR3 is built from 16 residues. CDR1 MNHEY and CDR2 SVGAGI come from the germline V gene. The CDR3, as DNA: TGTGCCAGCAGTTCCACCGGGACAGGGGGATCGAATACGCAGTATTTT. This sequence encodes CASSSTGTGGSNTQYF.

The chain links TRBV7-2 to TRBJ1-2; a weak D match, TRBD1 (6 bases). In germline, CDR1 is SGHTA, CDR2 FQGNSA. V was shortened by 2 bases and J by 2 bases, with 12 bases between the two germline ends. This CDR3 has 15 residues. CDR3 in amino acids: CASSLPEQGNYGYTF. The CDR3 DNA follows: TGTGCCAGCAGCTTACCTGAACAGGGCAACTATGGCTACACCTTC.